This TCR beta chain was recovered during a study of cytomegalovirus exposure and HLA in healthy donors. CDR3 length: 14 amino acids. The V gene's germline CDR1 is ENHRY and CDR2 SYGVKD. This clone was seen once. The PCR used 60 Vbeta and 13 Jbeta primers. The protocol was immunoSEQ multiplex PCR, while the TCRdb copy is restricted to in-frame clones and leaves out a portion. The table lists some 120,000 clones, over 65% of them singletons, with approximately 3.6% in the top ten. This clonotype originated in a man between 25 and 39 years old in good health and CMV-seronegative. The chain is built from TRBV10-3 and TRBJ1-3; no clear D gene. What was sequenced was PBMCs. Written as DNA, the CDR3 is TGTGCTACTGGAGGGAGCAACTCTGGAAACACCATATATTTT. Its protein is CATGGSNSGNTIYF.